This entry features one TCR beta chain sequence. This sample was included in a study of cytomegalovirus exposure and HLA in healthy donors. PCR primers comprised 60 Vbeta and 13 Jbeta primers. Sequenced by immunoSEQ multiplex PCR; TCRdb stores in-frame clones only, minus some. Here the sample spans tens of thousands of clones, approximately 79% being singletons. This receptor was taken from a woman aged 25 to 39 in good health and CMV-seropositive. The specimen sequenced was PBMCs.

The CDR3 loop is CASSLVSSGNTIYF. Written as DNA, the CDR3 is TGTGCCAGCAGCTTAGTCAGCTCTGGAAACACCATATATTTT. The V call is TRBV11-2, the J call TRBJ1-3; D call uncertain. Germline values: CDR1 SGHAT, CDR2 FQNNGV. V was cut by 1 base and J by 0 bases, with 4 bases left in between. This CDR3 spans 14 amino acids. The whole variable domain, filled in from reference TRBV11-2 and TRBJ1-3, reads EAGVAQSPRYKIIEKRQSVAFWCNPISGHATLYWYQQILGQGPKLLIQFQNNGVVDDSQLPKDRFSAERLKGVDSTLKIQPAKLEDSAVYLCASSLVSSGNTIYFGEGSWLTVV.